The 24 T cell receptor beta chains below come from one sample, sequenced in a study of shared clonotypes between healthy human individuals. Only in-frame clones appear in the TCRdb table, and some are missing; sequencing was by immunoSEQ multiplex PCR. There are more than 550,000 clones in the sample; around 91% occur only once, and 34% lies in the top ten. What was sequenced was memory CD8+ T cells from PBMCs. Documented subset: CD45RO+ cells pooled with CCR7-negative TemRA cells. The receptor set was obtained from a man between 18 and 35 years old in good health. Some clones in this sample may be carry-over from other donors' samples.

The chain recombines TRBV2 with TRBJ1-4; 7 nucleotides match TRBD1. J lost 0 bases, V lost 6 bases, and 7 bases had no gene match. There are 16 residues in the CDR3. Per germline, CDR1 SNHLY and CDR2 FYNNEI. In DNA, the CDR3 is TGTGCCAGCAGGAATAGGGACAGATCAACTAATGAAAAACTGTTTTTT. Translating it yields CASRNRDRSTNEKLFF.

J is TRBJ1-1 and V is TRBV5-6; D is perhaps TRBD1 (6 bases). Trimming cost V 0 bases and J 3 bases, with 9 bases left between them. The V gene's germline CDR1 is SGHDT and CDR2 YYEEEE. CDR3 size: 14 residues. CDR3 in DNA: TGTGCCAGCAGCTTGGCGGGGGCACACACTGAAGCTTTCTTT. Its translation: CASSLAGAHTEAFF. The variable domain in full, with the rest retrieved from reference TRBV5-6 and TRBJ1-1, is DAGVTQSPTHLIKTRGQQVTLRCSPKSGHDTVSWYQQALGQGPQFIFQYYEEEERQRGNFPDRFSGHQFPNYSSELNVNALLLGDSALYLCASSLAGAHTEAFFGQGTRLTVV.

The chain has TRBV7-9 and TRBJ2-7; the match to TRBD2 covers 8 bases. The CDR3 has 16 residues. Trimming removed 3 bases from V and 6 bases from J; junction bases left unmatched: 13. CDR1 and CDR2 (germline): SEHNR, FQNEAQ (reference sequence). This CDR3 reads CASSLGSAGGAGEQYF. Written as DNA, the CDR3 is TGTGCCAGCAGCTTGGGTTCGGCGGGAGGCGCGGGCGAGCAGTACTTC.

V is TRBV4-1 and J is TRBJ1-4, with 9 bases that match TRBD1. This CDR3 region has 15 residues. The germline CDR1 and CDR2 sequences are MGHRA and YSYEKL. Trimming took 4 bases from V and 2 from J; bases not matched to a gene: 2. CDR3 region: CASSPTGGTNEKLFF. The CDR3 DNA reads TGCGCCAGCAGCCCCACAGGGGGCACTAATGAAAAACTGTTTTTT.

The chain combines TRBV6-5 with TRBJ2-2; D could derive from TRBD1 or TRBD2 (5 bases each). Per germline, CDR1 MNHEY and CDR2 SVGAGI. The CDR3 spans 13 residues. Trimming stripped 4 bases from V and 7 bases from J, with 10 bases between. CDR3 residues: CASSLGVGGELFF. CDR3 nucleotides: TGTGCCAGCAGTTTGGGGGTGGGCGGGGAGCTGTTTTTT.

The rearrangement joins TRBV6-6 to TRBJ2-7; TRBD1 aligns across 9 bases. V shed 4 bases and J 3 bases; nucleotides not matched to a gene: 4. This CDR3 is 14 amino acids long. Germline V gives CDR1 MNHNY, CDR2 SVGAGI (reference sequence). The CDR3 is CASSWETGGYEQYF. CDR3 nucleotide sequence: TGTGCCAGCAGTTGGGAGACAGGGGGCTACGAGCAGTACTTC.

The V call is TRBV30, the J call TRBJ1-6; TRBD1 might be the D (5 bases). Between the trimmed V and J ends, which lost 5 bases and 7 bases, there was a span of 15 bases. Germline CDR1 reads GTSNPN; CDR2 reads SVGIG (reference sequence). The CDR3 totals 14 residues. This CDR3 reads CAWATGTGNSPLHF. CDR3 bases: TGTGCCTGGGCCACCGGGACGGGAAATTCACCCCTCCACTTT.

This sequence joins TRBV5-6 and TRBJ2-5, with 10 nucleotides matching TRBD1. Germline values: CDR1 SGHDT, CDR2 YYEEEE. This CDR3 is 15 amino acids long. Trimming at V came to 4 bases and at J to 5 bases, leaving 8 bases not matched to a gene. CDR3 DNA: TGTGCCAGCAGCCCCTGGGACAGGGGTGTGGAGACCCAGTACTTC. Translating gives CASSPWDRGVETQYF. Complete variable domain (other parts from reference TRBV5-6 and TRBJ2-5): DAGVTQSPTHLIKTRGQQVTLRCSPKSGHDTVSWYQQALGQGPQFIFQYYEEEERQRGNFPDRFSGHQFPNYSSELNVNALLLGDSALYLCASSPWDRGVETQYFGPGTRLLVL.

CDR3 residues: CASSESGFLGITEAFF. DNA of the CDR3: TGCGCCAGCAGTGAGTCAGGCTTTCTGGGGATCACTGAAGCTTTCTTT. The V call is TRBV10-2, the J call TRBJ1-1; D gene unclear. The CDR3 is made up of 16 amino acids. Germline V gene sequence: CDR1 WSHSY, CDR2 SAAADI. V lost 0 bases, J lost 4 bases, and 15 bases lay in between.

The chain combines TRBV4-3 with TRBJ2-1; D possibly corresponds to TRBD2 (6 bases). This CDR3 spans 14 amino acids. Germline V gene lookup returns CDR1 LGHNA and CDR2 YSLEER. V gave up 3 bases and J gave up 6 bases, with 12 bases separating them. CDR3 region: CASSHRRGGNEQFF. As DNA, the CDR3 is TGCGCCAGCAGCCACCGGAGGGGCGGCAATGAGCAGTTCTTC.

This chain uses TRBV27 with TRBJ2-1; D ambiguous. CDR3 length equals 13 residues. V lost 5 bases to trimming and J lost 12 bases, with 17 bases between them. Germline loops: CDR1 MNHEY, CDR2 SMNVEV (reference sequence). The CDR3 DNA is TGTGCCAGCAGTATATACTTGGGCCGGCTGCAGTTCTTC. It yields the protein CASSIYLGRLQFF.

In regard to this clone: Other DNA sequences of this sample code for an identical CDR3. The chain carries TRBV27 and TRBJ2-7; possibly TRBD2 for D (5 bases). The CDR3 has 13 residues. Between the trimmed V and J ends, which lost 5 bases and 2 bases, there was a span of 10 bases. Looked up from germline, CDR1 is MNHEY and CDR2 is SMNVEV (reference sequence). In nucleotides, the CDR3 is TGTGCCAGCAGTCTAGCAGCTACCTACGAGCAGTACTTC. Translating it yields CASSLAATYEQYF.

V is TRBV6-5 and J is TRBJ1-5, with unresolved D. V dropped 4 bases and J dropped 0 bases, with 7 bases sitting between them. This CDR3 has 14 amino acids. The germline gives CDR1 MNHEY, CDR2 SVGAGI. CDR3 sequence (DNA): TGTGCCAGCAGTTCCGGTTATAGCAATCAGCCCCAGCATTTT. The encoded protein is CASSSGYSNQPQHF.

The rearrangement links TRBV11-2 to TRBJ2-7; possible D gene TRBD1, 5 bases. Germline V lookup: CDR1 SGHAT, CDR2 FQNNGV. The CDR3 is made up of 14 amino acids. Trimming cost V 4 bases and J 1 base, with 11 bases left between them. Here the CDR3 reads CASSYNTGSYEQYF. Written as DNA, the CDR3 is TGTGCCAGCAGCTATAATACAGGTTCCTACGAGCAGTACTTC.

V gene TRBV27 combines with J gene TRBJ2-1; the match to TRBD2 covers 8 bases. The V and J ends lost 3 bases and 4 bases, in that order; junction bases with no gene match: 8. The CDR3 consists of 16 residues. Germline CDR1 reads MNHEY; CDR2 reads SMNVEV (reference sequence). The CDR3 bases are TGTGCCAGCAGTTTGAAAGCGGGAGCAATATACAATGAGCAGTTCTTC. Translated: CASSLKAGAIYNEQFF.

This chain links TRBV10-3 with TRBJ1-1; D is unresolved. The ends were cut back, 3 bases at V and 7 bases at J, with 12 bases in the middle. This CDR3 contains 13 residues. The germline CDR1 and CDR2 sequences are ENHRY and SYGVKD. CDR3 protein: CAISDPLTGEAFF. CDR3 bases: TGTGCCATCAGTGACCCCCTGACGGGTGAAGCTTTCTTT.

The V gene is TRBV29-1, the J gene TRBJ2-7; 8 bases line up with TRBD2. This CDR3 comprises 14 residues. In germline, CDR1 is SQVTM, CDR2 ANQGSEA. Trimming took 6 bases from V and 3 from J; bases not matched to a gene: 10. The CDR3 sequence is CSVEGGGRFYEQYF. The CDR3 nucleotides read TGCAGCGTCGAGGGTGGCGGGAGGTTCTACGAGCAGTACTTC.

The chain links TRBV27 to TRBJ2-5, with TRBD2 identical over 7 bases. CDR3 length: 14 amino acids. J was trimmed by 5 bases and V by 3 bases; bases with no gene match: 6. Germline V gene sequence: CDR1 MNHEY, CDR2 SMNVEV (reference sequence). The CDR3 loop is CASSFDGGGETQYF. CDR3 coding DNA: TGTGCCAGCAGTTTTGACGGGGGAGGGGAGACCCAGTACTTC.

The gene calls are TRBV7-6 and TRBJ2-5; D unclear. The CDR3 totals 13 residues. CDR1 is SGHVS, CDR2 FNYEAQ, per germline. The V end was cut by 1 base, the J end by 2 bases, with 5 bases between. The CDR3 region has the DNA TGTGCCAGCAGCTTAGGTTGGCAAGAGACCCAGTACTTC. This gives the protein CASSLGWQETQYF. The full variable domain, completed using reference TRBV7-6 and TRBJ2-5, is GAGVSQSPRYKVTKRGQDVALRCDPISGHVSLYWYRQALGQGPEFLTYFNYEAQQDKSGLPNDRFSAERPEGSISTLTIQRTEQRDSAMYRCASSLGWQETQYFGPGTRLLVL.

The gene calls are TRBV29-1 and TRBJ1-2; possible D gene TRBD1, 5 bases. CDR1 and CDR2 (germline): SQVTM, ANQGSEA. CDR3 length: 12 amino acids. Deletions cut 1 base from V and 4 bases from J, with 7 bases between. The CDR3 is CSVEGGTYGYTF. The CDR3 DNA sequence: TGCAGCGTTGAAGGAGGGACCTATGGCTACACCTTC.

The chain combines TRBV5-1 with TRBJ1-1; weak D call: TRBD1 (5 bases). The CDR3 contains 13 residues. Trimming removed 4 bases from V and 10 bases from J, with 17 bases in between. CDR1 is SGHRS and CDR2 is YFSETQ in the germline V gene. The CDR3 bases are TGCGCCAGCAGCGGTCCGGGGCTCCAAGGAGCTTTCTTT. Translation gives CASSGPGLQGAFF.

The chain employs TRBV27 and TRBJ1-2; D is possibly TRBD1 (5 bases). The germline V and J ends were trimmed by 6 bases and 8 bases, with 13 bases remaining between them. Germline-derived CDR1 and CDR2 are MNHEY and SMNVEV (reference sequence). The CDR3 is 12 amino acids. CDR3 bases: TGTGCCAGCAGCCCCGGGGGATGGGGCTACACCTTC. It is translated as CASSPGGWGYTF.

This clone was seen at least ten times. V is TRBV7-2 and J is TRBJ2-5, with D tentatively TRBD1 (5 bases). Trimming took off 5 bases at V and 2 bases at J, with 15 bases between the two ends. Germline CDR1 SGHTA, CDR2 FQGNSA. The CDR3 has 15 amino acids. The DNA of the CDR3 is TGTGCCAGCAGCCCCCTCCGACAGCGTCAAGAGACCCAGTACTTC. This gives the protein CASSPLRQRQETQYF.

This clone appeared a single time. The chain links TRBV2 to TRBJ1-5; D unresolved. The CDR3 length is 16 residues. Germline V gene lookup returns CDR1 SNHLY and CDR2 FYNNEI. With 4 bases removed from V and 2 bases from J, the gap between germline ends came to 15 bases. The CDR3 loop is CASSVHLFRGNQPQHF. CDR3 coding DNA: TGTGCCAGCAGTGTTCATTTGTTTCGGGGCAATCAGCCCCAGCATTTT.